This T cell receptor (beta chain) was sequenced during a study of early T cells in non-severe SARS-CoV-2 infection. The wider study: It was bulk RNA from unsorted whole blood that was sequenced, and the chains were unpaired. Study-wide findings and caveats: Private and CD4 specificities were missed by VDJdb matching, skewed to anti-spike CD8.

This clonotype was seen a handful of times. No antigen is known for it. CDR1 is SGHTA, CDR2 FQGNSA, per germline. V lost 5 bases, J lost 5 bases, and 15 bases lay in between. This CDR3 contains 14 residues. Tagging with unique molecular identifiers was applied to individual cDNA molecules. Using its own MiXCR run on the 5' RACE reads, TCRdb lists one record per CDR3 protein. The profile shows 35,000 to 45,000 distinct CDR3 sequences, less than 15% of them singletons. The rearrangement joins TRBV7-2 to TRBJ2-5; D might be TRBD1 or TRBD2, each matching 6 bases. Sequencing was done on a sample of whole blood. The sequence was collected from an adult who was a healthcare worker with PCR-confirmed SARS-CoV-2 infection or an uninfected control (not recorded which). CDR3 bases: TGTGCCAGCAGCCCCGGGGGTAGGGGGGAGACCCAGTACTTC. It encodes CASSPGGRGETQYF.